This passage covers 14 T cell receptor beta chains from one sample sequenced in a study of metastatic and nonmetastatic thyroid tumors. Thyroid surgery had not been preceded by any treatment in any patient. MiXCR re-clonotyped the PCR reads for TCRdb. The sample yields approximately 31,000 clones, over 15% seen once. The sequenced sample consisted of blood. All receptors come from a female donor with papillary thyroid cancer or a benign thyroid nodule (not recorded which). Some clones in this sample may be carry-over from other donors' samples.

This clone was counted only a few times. The CDR3 is CARGRPPVVYEQYF. The CDR3 DNA reads as TGCGCCAGAGGAAGACCCCCCGTGGTTTACGAGCAGTACTTC. The chain combines TRBV10-1 with TRBJ2-7; the D is unclear. Germline assignment: CDR1 WNHNN and CDR2 SYGVQD (reference sequence). The ends were cut back, 9 bases at V and 4 bases at J, with 19 bases in the middle. This CDR3 comprises 14 residues.

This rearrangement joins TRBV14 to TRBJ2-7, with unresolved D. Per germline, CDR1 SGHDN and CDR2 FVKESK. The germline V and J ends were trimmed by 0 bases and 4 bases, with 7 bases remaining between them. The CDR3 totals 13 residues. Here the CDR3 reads CASSQERFYEQYF. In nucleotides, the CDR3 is TGTGCCAGCAGCCAAGAGAGGTTTTACGAGCAGTACTTC.

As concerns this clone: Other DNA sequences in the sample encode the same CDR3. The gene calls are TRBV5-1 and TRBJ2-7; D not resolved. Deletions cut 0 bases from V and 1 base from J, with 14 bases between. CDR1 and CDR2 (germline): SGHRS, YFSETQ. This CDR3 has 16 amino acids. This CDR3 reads CASSLVPRPLSYEQYF. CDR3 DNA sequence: TGCGCCAGCAGCTTGGTTCCAAGGCCCCTATCCTACGAGCAGTACTTC.

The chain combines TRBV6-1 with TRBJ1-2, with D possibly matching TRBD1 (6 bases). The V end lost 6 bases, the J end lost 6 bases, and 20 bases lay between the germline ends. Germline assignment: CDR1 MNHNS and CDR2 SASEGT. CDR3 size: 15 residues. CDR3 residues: CASRGDQGTRHGYTF. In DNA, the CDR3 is TGTGCCAGCAGAGGTGATCAGGGGACTAGGCATGGCTACACCTTC.

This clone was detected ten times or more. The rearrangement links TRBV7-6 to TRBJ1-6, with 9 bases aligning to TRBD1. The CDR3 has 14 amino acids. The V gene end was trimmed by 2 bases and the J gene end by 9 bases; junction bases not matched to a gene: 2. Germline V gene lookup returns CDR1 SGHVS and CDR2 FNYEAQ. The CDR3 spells CASSLTDRGSPLHF. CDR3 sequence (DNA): TGTGCCAGCAGCTTAACGGACAGGGGTTCACCCCTCCACTTT. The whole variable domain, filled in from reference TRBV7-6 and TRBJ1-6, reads GAGVSQSPRYKVTKRGQDVALRCDPISGHVSLYWYRQALGQGPEFLTYFNYEAQQDKSGLPNDRFSAERPEGSISTLTIQRTEQRDSAMYRCASSLTDRGSPLHFGNGTRLTVT.

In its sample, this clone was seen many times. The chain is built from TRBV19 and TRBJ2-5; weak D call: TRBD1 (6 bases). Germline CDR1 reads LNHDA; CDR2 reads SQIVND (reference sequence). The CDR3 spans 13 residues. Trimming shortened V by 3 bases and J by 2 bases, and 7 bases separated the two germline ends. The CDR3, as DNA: TGTGCCAGTAGTATCGGACAGCAAGAGACCCAGTACTTC. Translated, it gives CASSIGQQETQYF. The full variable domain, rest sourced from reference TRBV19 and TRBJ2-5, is DGGITQSPKYLFRKEGQNVTLSCEQNLNHDAMYWYRQDPGQGLRLIYYSQIVNDFQKGDIAEGYSVSREKKESFPLTVTSAQKNPTAFYLCASSIGQQETQYFGPGTRLLVL.

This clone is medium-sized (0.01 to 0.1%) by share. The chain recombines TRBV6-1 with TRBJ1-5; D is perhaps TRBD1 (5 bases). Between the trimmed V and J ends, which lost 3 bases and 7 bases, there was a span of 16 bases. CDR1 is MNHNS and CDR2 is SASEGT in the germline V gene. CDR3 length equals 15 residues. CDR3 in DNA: TGTGCCAGCAGTGACAGGGAGGAGGGCAGCCAGCCCCAGCATTTT. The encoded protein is CASSDREEGSQPQHF.

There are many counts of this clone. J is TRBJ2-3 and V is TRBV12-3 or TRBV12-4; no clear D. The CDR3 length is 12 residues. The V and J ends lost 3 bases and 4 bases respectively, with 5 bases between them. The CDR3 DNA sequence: TGTGCCAGCAGTTTCGGTGCAGATACGCAGTATTTT. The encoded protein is CASSFGADTQYF.

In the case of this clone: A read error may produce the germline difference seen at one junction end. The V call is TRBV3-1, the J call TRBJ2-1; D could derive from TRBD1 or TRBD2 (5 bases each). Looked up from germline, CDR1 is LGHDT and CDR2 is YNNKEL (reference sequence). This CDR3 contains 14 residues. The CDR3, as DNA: TGTGTCAGCAGCCGGCATGGGACGGACGATGAGCAGCTCTTC. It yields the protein CVSSRHGTDDEQLF.

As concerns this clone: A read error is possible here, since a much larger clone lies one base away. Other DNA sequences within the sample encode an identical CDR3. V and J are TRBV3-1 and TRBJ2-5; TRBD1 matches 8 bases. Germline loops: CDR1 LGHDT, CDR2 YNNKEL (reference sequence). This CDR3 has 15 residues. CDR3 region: CASSQDRGRQETQYF. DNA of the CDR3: TGTGCCAGCAGCCAAGACAGGGGGCGTCAAGAGACACAGTACTTC.

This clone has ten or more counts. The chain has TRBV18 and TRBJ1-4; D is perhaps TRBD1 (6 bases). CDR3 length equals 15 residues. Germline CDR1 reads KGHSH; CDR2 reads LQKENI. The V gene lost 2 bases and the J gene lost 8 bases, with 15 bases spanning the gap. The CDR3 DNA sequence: TGTGCCAGCTCACCAGCCACAGGGTCTAGAGAAAAACTGTTTTTT. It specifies CASSPATGSREKLFF.

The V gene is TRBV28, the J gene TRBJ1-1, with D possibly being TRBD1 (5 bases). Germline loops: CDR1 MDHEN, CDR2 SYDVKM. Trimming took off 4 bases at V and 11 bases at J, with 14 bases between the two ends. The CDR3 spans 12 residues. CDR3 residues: CASSSGNGRAFF. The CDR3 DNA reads TGTGCCAGCAGTTCAGGGAACGGGAGGGCTTTCTTT.

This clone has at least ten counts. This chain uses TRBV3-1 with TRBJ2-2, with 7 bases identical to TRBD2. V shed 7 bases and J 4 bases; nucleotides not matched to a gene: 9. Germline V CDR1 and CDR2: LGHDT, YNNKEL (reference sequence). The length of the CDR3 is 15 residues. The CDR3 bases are TGTGCCAGCATCCTCAGCGGGACGGCCACCGGGGAGCTGTTTTTT. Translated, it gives CASILSGTATGELFF.

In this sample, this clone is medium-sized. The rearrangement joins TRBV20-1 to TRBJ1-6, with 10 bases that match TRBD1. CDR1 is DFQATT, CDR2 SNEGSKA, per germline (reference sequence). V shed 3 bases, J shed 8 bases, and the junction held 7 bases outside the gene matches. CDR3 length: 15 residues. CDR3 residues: CSARTTGTGDSPLHF. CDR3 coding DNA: TGCAGTGCTAGGACTACCGGGACAGGGGATTCACCCCTCCACTTT.